The 23 T cell receptor beta chains below were found in one sample sequenced in a study of T cell responses to AZD1222 COVID-19 vaccine. The table came from immunoSEQ multiplex PCR; TCRdb's copy has only in-frame clones and leaves some out. This sample has 130,000 or so clones; more than 80% occur once, and the top ten carry 7.5%. This specimen was peripheral blood, taken 28 days after the second dose of the MenACWY control vaccine. The receptors were gathered from an adult who received the MenACWY meningococcal vaccine as a control.

The chain joins TRBV5-4 to TRBJ2-2, with 9 bases lining up with TRBD2. After removal of 3 bases from V and 3 bases from J, the junction contained 9 bases not matched to a gene. This CDR3 is 17 amino acids long. Germline assignment: CDR1 SGHNT and CDR2 YYREEE (reference sequence). CDR3 in DNA: TGTGCCAGCAGCTCCCAAGGCGGGGGGGCCTACACCGGGGAGCTGTTTTTT. It yields the protein CASSSQGGGAYTGELFF.

The chain couples TRBV27 to TRBJ2-6; the D call may be TRBD1 or TRBD2 (5 bases each). In germline, CDR1 is MNHEY, CDR2 SMNVEV (reference sequence). CDR3 length equals 21 residues. V lost 5 bases, J lost 3 bases, and 29 bases lay in between. For the CDR3, the DNA is TGTGCCAGCAGTCCAAAAGGAGGCGGCAGGGTAGCAATCGGTGGGGCCAACGTCCTGACTTTC. Translation: CASSPKGGGRVAIGGANVLTF.

The chain joins TRBV2 to TRBJ1-4; no clear D gene. Per germline, CDR1 SNHLY and CDR2 FYNNEI. V lost 4 bases to trimming and J lost 4 bases, with 4 bases between them. The CDR3 extends over 12 amino acids. The CDR3 DNA is TGTGCCAGCAGTGTGAGTAATGAAAAACTGTTTTTT. As protein: CASSVSNEKLFF.

The chain employs TRBV3-1 (or the pseudogene TRBV3-2) and TRBJ1-1, with a possible D match to TRBD1 (6 bases). CDR3 length equals 15 residues. Trimming took 0 bases from V and 5 from J, leaving 13 bases between them. Germline V CDR1 and CDR2: LGHDT, YNNKEL (reference sequence). CDR3 nucleotide sequence: TGTGCCAGCAGCCAAGAGGCGGGGGCAGGAACTGAAGCTTTCTTT. Translating gives CASSQEAGAGTEAFF.

This rearrangement joins TRBV19 to TRBJ1-4; tentative D call: TRBD1 (5 bases). V lost 8 bases, J lost 8 bases, and 21 bases lay in between. The CDR3 is made up of 15 amino acids. The germline V gene has CDR1 LNHDA and CDR2 SQIVND (reference sequence). CDR3 coding DNA: TGTGCCAGTTCACCTCGGATGGGGGAACAAGAAAAACTGTTTTTT. Amino acid sequence: CASSPRMGEQEKLFF.

This chain links TRBV5-6 with TRBJ1-1; D not certain. The CDR3 sequence is 13 residues long. The germline gives CDR1 SGHDT, CDR2 YYEEEE. The V end was cut by 7 bases, the J end by 0 bases, with 10 bases between. The DNA for the CDR3 is TGTGCCAGCGCCCCCCTCCTGAACACTGAAGCTTTCTTT. Protein: CASAPLLNTEAFF.

This chain's CDR3 is CASSGITDTQYF. CDR3 coding DNA: TGTGCCAGTAGTGGGATAACAGATACGCAGTATTTT. The chain joins TRBV19 to TRBJ2-3; the D is unclear. The germline V gene has CDR1 LNHDA and CDR2 SQIVND (reference sequence). The CDR3 runs 12 residues. Trimming left V 5 bases short and J 3 bases short, with 6 bases between.

The CDR3 loop is CASIPPGIIEGVQFF. The CDR3 nucleotides are TGTGCCAGCATCCCTCCCGGGATTATCGAGGGTGTGCAGTTCTTC. The rearrangement joins TRBV7-9 to TRBJ2-1; a possible D gene is TRBD2 (5 bases). V lost 7 bases and J lost 12, with 25 bases in between. Germline V gene data show CDR1 as SEHNR and CDR2 as FQNEAQ (reference sequence). The CDR3 is made up of 15 amino acids.

For the CDR3, the DNA is TGTGCCAGCTCACCAGGGTATAACTATGGCTACACCTTC. It translates to CASSPGYNYGYTF. The rearrangement joins TRBV18 to TRBJ1-2; D uncertain. V gave up 2 bases and J gave up 1 base, with 5 bases separating them. This CDR3 has 13 amino acids. Germline V gives CDR1 KGHSH, CDR2 LQKENI.

V usage is TRBV6-1 and J usage is TRBJ1-5; D unclear. The V gene lost 0 bases and the J gene lost 6 bases, with 12 bases spanning the gap. The CDR3 spans 15 residues. Germline V gene lookup returns CDR1 MNHNS and CDR2 SASEGT. CDR3 sequence reads: CASSEANRVGQPQHF. The CDR3 DNA sequence: TGTGCCAGCAGTGAAGCGAATAGGGTGGGTCAGCCCCAGCATTTT.

The V and J genes are TRBV11-2 and TRBJ2-1; 8 nucleotides match TRBD1. J gave up 6 bases and V 7 bases, and 5 bases lay outside the gene matches. The length of the CDR3 is 13 residues. The germline CDR1 and CDR2 sequences are SGHAT and FQNNGV. This CDR3 reads CASIVQGVNEQFF. CDR3 bases: TGTGCCAGCATCGTACAGGGGGTCAATGAGCAGTTCTTC.

This clone occurred once. The chain carries TRBV7-9 and TRBJ2-4, with 9 positions matching TRBD1. This CDR3 spans 17 amino acids. Germline lookup yields CDR1 SEHNR and CDR2 FQNEAQ (reference sequence). Trimming cost V 6 bases and J 1 base; bases outside gene matches: 10. CDR3 region: CASRRGTGQWAKNIQYF. The DNA of the CDR3 is TGTGCCAGCAGACGCGGGACAGGGCAATGGGCCAAAAACATTCAGTACTTC.

The gene calls are TRBV9 and TRBJ1-1; D is unclear. The CDR3 is made up of 13 amino acids. Looked up from germline, CDR1 is SGDLS and CDR2 is YYNGEE. V was pared by 0 bases and J by 3 bases, with 6 bases between. CDR3 bases: TGTGCCAGCAGCGTAGCGGCGGACACTGAAGCTTTCTTT. Encoded protein: CASSVAADTEAFF. The variable domain in full, completed from reference TRBV9 and TRBJ1-1, reads DSGVTQTPKHLITATGQRVTLRCSPRSGDLSVYWYQQSLDQGLQFLIQYYNGEERAKGNILERFSAQQFPDLHSELNLSSLELGDSALYFCASSVAADTEAFFGQGTRLTVV.

This clone came up once. This rearrangement joins TRBV28 to TRBJ2-5; D might be TRBD1 or TRBD2, each matching 5 bases. This CDR3 has 15 amino acids. Germline V lookup: CDR1 MDHEN, CDR2 SYDVKM. The V and J ends lost 8 bases and 9 bases respectively, with 25 bases between them. The CDR3 bases are TGTGCCAGCCTTTCAGGACTGGACTGGGGGTCGTCCCAGTACTTC. Protein sequence: CASLSGLDWGSSQYF.

The V call is TRBV20-1, the J call TRBJ2-3; 9 bases are a match to TRBD1. This CDR3 spans 15 amino acids. Losses at the gene ends were 3 bases for V and 4 bases for J; bases not matched to a gene: 8. Germline lookup yields CDR1 DFQATT and CDR2 SNEGSKA (reference sequence). DNA of the CDR3: TGCAGTGCTAGTAAGGACAGGGGATTCGCAGATACGCAGTATTTT. Translation gives CSASKDRGFADTQYF.

The V and J genes are TRBV5-1 and TRBJ2-1; the D call may be TRBD1 or TRBD2 (5 bases each). Germline V gives CDR1 SGHRS, CDR2 YFSETQ. CDR3 length: 13 residues. The germline V and J ends were trimmed by 3 bases and 8 bases, with 12 bases remaining between them. CDR3 protein: CASSWRGVDEQFF. CDR3 DNA sequence: TGCGCCAGCAGCTGGAGAGGGGTCGATGAGCAGTTCTTC.

The J gene is TRBJ1-4, the V gene TRBV5-1, with D perhaps TRBD1 (5 bases). V lost 0 bases to trimming and J lost 0 bases, with 21 bases between them. The CDR3 consists of 20 residues. CDR1 SGHRS and CDR2 YFSETQ come from the germline V gene. CDR3 sequence (DNA): TGCGCCAGCAGCTTGGGTAACCCGGGACGCCTAGTTGCAACTAATGAAAAACTGTTTTTT. Its protein is CASSLGNPGRLVATNEKLFF. The variable domain in full, with the rest retrieved from reference TRBV5-1 and TRBJ1-4, is KAGVTQTPRYLIKTRGQQVTLSCSPISGHRSVSWYQQTPGQGLQFLFEYFSETQRNKGNFPGRFSGRQFSNSRSEMNVSTLELGDSALYLCASSLGNPGRLVATNEKLFFGSGTQLSVL.

The genes are TRBV6-5 and TRBJ2-2; no reliable D call. Between the trimmed V and J ends, which lost 6 bases and 8 bases, there was a span of 7 bases. Germline CDR1 and CDR2: MNHEY and SVGAGI. The CDR3 sequence is 11 residues long. CDR3 sequence (DNA): TGTGCCAGCAGCGCCGTGGGGGAGCTGTTTTTT. Its protein is CASSAVGELFF.

The CDR3 reads CASSQRDTLQETQYF. CDR3 in DNA: TGTGCCAGCAGCCAACGGGACACCCTCCAAGAGACCCAGTACTTC. The V call is TRBV3-1 (or the pseudogene TRBV3-2), the J call TRBJ2-5, with D perhaps matching TRBD1 (6 bases). The CDR3 sequence is 15 residues long. The germline V gene encodes CDR1 LGHDT and CDR2 YNNKEL (reference sequence). V was cut by 2 bases and J by 1 base, with 11 bases left in between.

V usage is TRBV28 and J usage is TRBJ2-5, with D perhaps TRBD1 (6 bases). Trimming left V 5 bases short and J 8 bases short, with 15 bases between. The V gene's germline CDR1 is MDHEN and CDR2 SYDVKM. This CDR3 has 13 amino acids. The CDR3 nucleotides read TGTGCCAGCAGTACATACAGGGCTGGCACCCAGTACTTC. Residues: CASSTYRAGTQYF.

The chain uses TRBV6-5 and TRBJ2-7; TRBD1 aligns across 7 bases. Germline V gene sequence: CDR1 MNHEY, CDR2 SVGAGI. The CDR3 length is 15 residues. V dropped 3 bases and J dropped 0; count of bases not matched to a gene: 5. The DNA for the CDR3 is TGTGCCAGCAGTTATAGGGGGCTGAGCTCCTACGAGCAGTACTTC. Its protein product is CASSYRGLSSYEQYF.

The CDR3 region is CASSLDYANSPLHF. In nucleotides, the CDR3 is TGTGCCAGCAGCTTAGATTACGCCAATTCACCCCTCCACTTT. This chain links TRBV11-2 with TRBJ1-6; D gene unclear. Germline-derived CDR1 and CDR2 are SGHAT and FQNNGV. Trimming left V 0 bases short and J 7 bases short, with 7 bases between. This CDR3 is 14 amino acids long.

The chain recombines TRBV7-9 with TRBJ2-7; D is undetermined. From germline, CDR1 is SEHNR and CDR2 FQNEAQ (reference sequence). The ends were cut back, 2 bases at V and 0 bases at J, with 11 bases in the middle. The CDR3 contains 15 residues. This CDR3 reads CASSLLNSFSYEQYF. In DNA form, the CDR3 reads TGTGCCAGCAGCTTATTAAACAGTTTCTCCTACGAGCAGTACTTC. The full variable domain, its missing parts supplied by reference TRBV7-9 and TRBJ2-7, is DTGVSQNPRHKITKRGQNVTFRCDPISEHNRLYWYRQTLGQGPEFLTYFQNEAQLEKSRLLSDRFSAERPKGSFSTLEIQRTEQGDSAMYLCASSLLNSFSYEQYFGPGTRLTVT.